Detailed here is one TCR beta chain. In this sample, this clonotype turned up many times. What antigen it recognizes has not been identified. No much larger clonotype is one base removed from it; base qualities were not supplied. The CDR3 starts with the cysteine, ends with the phenylalanine, and has 11 residues. Of all the DNA, just the CDR3 is kept, 33 bases in frame from base 1. V loses 1 base of germline sequence and J loses 6 bases, and the interval between the two ends is 1 base. Based on the germline V gene (reference sequence), the CDR1 and CDR2 sequences are LGHDT and YNNKEL. To synthesize cDNA, template-switch 5'RACE was performed with a primer carrying a 10-nucleotide random unique molecular identifier so that each TCR transcript was tagged. Each sequencing run produced over 160 million TCR-beta sequences covering 15-18 subjects. The RNeasy kit was used for extraction of total RNA. The KAPA Real-time Library Amplification kit was used to amplify TCR-beta VDJ regions with primers for the TCR constant region and the 5'RACE anchor. A first PCR added sample indexes and Illumina adaptors, after which a second PCR increased the library yield. After Ampure bead purification, the TCR product of roughly 650 bp was size-selected on a 2% E-gel SizeSelection system. Before pooling, libraries had their quality checked on a Bioanalyzer, their concentration measured with Qubit, and their quantity determined with the Kapa Library Quantification kit. An Illumina HiSeq 2500 sequenced the libraries paired-end 2 x 150 bp. To increase sequence diversity, about 23-30% phiX was spiked into each library pool. Regarding the original processing steps: Quality-filtered reads were processed with the UMI-based MiGEC pipeline, and over 90% of raw TCR sequences were removed by the MiGEC pipeline during error correction. IMGT germline references were used for aligning VDJ genes, and each clonotype was defined as a unique CDR3 amino acid sequence together with its V-J genes. Clonal expansion, Shannon diversity and CDR3 relatedness were evaluated with VDJtools (CalcPairwiseDistances, ClusterSamples), while phylogenetic trees were built in CLCbio workbench. Expanded clones were defined as having at least 8 unique UMIs, based on coefficient-of-variation modelling across technical triplicates. The public reads were reprocessed in TCRdb via fastp at Q25 and MiXCR, keeping in-frame beta chains. When rows share a CDR3 protein, they turn into one entry using the most common DNA and genes. The authors' filters were not applied to this entry. The sample table holds 35,000 to 40,000 distinct CDR3 sequences, of which over 8.5% were seen once. The ten largest make up nearly 4% of the sample.

The time point label on this specimen signifies: technical triplicate 1. For unsorted PBMC libraries, 2 million PBMCs were used after storage in RNAlater at -80 degrees C until RNA extraction. Peripheral blood underwent Ficoll-Hypaque density gradient centrifugation to isolate PBMCs, which were then cryopreserved in liquid nitrogen. The sample originates from a study of neurological immune-mediated disorders (dated by TCRdb to between 2018 and 2020). Background on the whole study: The study compared peripheral blood TCR-beta repertoires of HTLV-I-associated myelopathy (HAM/TSP) patients, multiple sclerosis patients and healthy controls using UMI-based sequencing. The 100 to 110 TCR-beta libraries covered PBMC samples along with longitudinal samples, technical triplicates, and paired sorted CD4+ and CD8+ T-cell subsets. To precisely calculate how much the frequency of each individual clone varied, libraries were sequenced in technical triplicate. Of the roughly 70 subjects in the cohort, roughly 14 were HAM/TSP patients, approximately 35 were multiple sclerosis patients, and roughly 20 were healthy controls. What the research found in general, with its limitations: The highest TCR clonal expansion was observed in HAM/TSP patients, whereas the lowest was observed in MS patients, even when compared with healthy controls. Across subjects, expanded clones never shared an identical CDR3 amino acid sequence, which suggests that the TCR-beta repertoires in every group were private.

The receptor was isolated from a man aged 60 to 69 with HTLV-1-associated myelopathy (HAM/TSP). The V and J segments used are TRBV3-1 and TRBJ1-3, with no reliable assignment of the D segment. Sequencing input: PBMCs. The CDR3 corresponds to CASSQANTIYF. The nucleotide sequence is given as TGTGCCAGCAGCCAAGCAAACACCATATATTTT.